The entry below gives a single T cell receptor beta chain sequence along with its context. Measured with immunoSEQ multiplex PCR; TCRdb has only the in-frame clones, and not every one. The data contain 220,000 or so clones, about three quarters of them singletons. This sample was included in a study of blood T cell repertoires in COVID-19. Whole-study context: The analysed material was cDNA or gDNA that came from T cells, B-cell-depleted T cells, or PBMCs.

V lost 0 bases, J lost 5 bases, and 4 bases lay in between. CDR3 size: 12 residues. Germline V gene data show CDR1 as SEHNR and CDR2 as FQNEAQ (reference sequence). The source material was peripheral blood. This chain links TRBV7-9 with TRBJ2-5; D not certain. This sequence originates from a woman between 65 and 79 years old with acute or convalescent COVID-19. The chain's CDR3 is CASSLASETQYF. In DNA form, the CDR3 reads TGTGCCAGCAGCTTAGCGTCGGAGACCCAGTACTTC.